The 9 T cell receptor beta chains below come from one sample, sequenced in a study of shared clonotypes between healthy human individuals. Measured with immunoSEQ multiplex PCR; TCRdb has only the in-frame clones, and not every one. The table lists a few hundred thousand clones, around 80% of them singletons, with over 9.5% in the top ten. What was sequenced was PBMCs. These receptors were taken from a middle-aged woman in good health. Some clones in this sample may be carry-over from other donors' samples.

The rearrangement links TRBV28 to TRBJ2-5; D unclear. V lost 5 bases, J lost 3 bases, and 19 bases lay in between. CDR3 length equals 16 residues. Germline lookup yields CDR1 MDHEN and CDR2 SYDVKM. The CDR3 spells CASSTLRAILKETQYF. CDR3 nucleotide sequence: TGTGCCAGCAGTACTCTACGGGCCATACTTAAAGAGACCCAGTACTTC.

This CDR3 is CASSPPGVSDNEQFF. The CDR3 DNA is TGTGCCAGCAGCCCACCGGGAGTCAGCGACAATGAGCAGTTCTTC. The chain couples TRBV6-6 to TRBJ2-1; D may be TRBD2 (6 bases). V lost 6 bases to trimming and J lost 5 bases, with 17 bases between them. CDR1 and CDR2 (germline): MNHNY, SVGAGI (reference sequence). The CDR3 has 15 residues.

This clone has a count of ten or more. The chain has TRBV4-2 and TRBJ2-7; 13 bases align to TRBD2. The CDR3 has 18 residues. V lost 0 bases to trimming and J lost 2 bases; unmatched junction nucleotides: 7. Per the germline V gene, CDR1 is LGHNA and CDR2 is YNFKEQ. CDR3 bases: TGTGCCAGCAGCCAAGAGGGGACGGGACTAGCGGGACCCTACGAGCAGTACTTC. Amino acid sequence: CASSQEGTGLAGPYEQYF.

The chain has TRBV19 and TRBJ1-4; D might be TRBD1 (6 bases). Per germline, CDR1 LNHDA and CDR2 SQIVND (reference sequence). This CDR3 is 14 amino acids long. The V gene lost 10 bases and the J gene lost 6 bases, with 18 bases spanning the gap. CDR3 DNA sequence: TGTGCCACAACTCCCGGGACAAATTATGAAAAACTGTTTTTT. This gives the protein CATTPGTNYEKLFF.

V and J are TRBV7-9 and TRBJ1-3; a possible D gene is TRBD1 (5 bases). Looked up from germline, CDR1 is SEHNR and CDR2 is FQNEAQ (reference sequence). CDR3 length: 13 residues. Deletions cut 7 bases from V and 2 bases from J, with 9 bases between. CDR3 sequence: CASMSGTGNTIYF. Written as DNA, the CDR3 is TGTGCCAGCATGTCAGGGACTGGAAACACCATATATTTT.

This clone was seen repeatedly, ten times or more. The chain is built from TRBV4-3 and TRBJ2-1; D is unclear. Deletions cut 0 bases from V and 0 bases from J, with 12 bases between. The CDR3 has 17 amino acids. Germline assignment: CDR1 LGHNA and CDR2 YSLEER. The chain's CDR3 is CASSQDPPISSYNEQFF. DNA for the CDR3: TGCGCCAGCAGCCAAGATCCACCTATAAGCTCCTACAATGAGCAGTTCTTC.

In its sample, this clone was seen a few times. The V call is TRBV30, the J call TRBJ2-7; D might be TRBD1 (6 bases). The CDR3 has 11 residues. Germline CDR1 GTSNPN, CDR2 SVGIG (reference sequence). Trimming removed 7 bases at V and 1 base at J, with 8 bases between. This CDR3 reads CASGQSYEQYF. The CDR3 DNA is TGTGCCTCCGGACAGTCCTACGAGCAGTACTTC.

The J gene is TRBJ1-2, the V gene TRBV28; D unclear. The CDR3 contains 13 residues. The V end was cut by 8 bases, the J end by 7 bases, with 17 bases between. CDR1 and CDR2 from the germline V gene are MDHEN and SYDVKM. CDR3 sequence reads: CASLEMLGLGYTF. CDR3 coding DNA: TGTGCCAGCCTGGAGATGTTGGGTCTTGGCTACACCTTC.

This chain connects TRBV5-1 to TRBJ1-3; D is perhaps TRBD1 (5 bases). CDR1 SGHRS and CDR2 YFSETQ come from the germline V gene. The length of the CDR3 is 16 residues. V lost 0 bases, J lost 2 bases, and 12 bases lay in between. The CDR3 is CASSLAGPRAGNTIYF. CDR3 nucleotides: TGCGCCAGCAGCTTGGCGGGGCCACGCGCTGGAAACACCATATATTTT.